The 17 T cell receptor beta chains below were found in one sample sequenced in a study of CD4+ T cells in melanoma. Here immunoSEQ multiplex PCR was the method, and the copy in TCRdb shows in-frame clones only, minus some. This table has about 120,000 clones, around 93% appearing once. The sequenced material came from peripheral blood. The receptors stem from a human donor with melanoma.

The chain carries TRBV19 and TRBJ1-3; possible D gene TRBD1, 6 bases. Trimming took 3 bases from V and 0 from J, leaving 12 bases between them. The germline V gene has CDR1 LNHDA and CDR2 SQIVND (reference sequence). CDR3 length equals 16 residues. The CDR3: CASSIRRGGSGNTIYF. The CDR3 region has the DNA TGTGCCAGTAGTATCCGCAGGGGAGGCTCTGGAAACACCATATATTTT.

The J gene is TRBJ1-1, the V gene TRBV7-6; a weak D match, TRBD1 (5 bases). Trimming removed 1 base at V and 1 base at J, with 7 bases between. The CDR3 loop spans 14 amino acids. Germline-derived CDR1 and CDR2 are SGHVS and FNYEAQ. CDR3 in DNA: TGTGCCAGCAGCTTAGGGGGACCGAACACTGAAGCTTTCTTT. It codes for CASSLGGPNTEAFF.

Here the CDR3 DNA reads TGTGCCAGCAGCTCCACTAGCGGGGCAGAGACCCAGTACTTC. Its protein is CASSSTSGAETQYF. The chain has TRBV7-2 and TRBJ2-5, with TRBD2 matching over 10 bases. The CDR3 covers 14 residues. With 4 bases clipped from V and 4 bases from J, the junction kept 3 bases outside the gene matches. In germline, CDR1 is SGHTA, CDR2 FQGNSA.

This rearrangement joins TRBV10-3 to TRBJ2-7; no definite D call. Germline V gives CDR1 ENHRY, CDR2 SYGVKD. The CDR3 runs 15 residues. V was cut by 3 bases and J by 0 bases, with 12 bases left in between. The CDR3 region has the DNA TGTGCCATCAGTGAAAAGGAAGACACCTCCTACGAGCAGTACTTC. Protein product: CAISEKEDTSYEQYF.

The genes are TRBV4-3 and TRBJ2-3, with 9 positions matching TRBD1. Germline-derived CDR1 and CDR2 are LGHNA and YSLEER. CDR3 length: 16 amino acids. The ends lost 0 bases at V and 3 bases at J; junction bases unmatched: 4. In DNA, the CDR3 is TGCGCCAGCAGCCAAGACACAGGGGGCAAGACAGATACGCAGTATTTT. This translates into CASSQDTGGKTDTQYF.

The chain employs TRBV4-1 and TRBJ2-7; D may match TRBD1 or TRBD2 (5 bases each). V was clipped by 1 base and J by 9 bases, with 22 bases between them. The CDR3 is 16 residues long. Germline V gene lookup returns CDR1 MGHRA and CDR2 YSYEKL. The CDR3 DNA sequence: TGCGCCAGCAGCCAAGGATTACGGGGCGGACCTTCTGGGCAGTACTTC. It specifies CASSQGLRGGPSGQYF.

The chain combines TRBV27 with TRBJ2-3; 11 bases align to TRBD1. The CDR3 runs 17 residues. The ends lost 6 bases at V and 5 bases at J; junction bases unmatched: 13. The germline V gene has CDR1 MNHEY and CDR2 SMNVEV (reference sequence). The CDR3 nucleotides are TGTGCCAGCAGACCCCTCCCGGGACAGGGGGAAGGAGATACGCAGTATTTT. Translating gives CASRPLPGQGEGDTQYF.

The count of this clone is one. The chain uses TRBV19 and TRBJ2-7; 10 nucleotides align to TRBD2. The CDR3 length is 16 residues. Trimming removed 6 bases from V and 4 bases from J; junction bases left unmatched: 12. Germline-derived CDR1 and CDR2 are LNHDA and SQIVND (reference sequence). The CDR3 DNA reads TGTGCCAGTAGACCTAGCGGGAGAGTTTCGTGGTACGAGCAGTACTTC. Translating it yields CASRPSGRVSWYEQYF.

The chain recombines TRBV5-1 with TRBJ2-2; D gene unclear. CDR3 length: 14 amino acids. Germline values: CDR1 SGHRS, CDR2 YFSETQ. The germline V and J ends were trimmed by 2 bases and 0 bases, with 5 bases remaining between them. As DNA, the CDR3 is TGCGCCAGCAGCTTAACAGCGAACACCGGGGAGCTGTTTTTT. This translates into CASSLTANTGELFF.

This chain joins TRBV7-2 and TRBJ2-7; possible D gene TRBD1, 6 bases. The V gene's germline CDR1 is SGHTA and CDR2 FQGNSA. V was trimmed by 4 bases and J by 4 bases, leaving 17 bases between them. The CDR3 has 15 residues. In nucleotides, the CDR3 is TGTGCCAGCAGCTATAAGGGGGACATGATGTACGAGCAGTACTTC. Protein sequence: CASSYKGDMMYEQYF.

The rearrangement links TRBV27 to TRBJ2-1; 7 nucleotides line up with TRBD1. Germline loops: CDR1 MNHEY, CDR2 SMNVEV (reference sequence). The CDR3 has 15 residues. V shed 5 bases and J 3 bases; nucleotides not matched to a gene: 7. The CDR3 protein is CASSTQGPYYNEQFF. CDR3 nucleotide sequence: TGTGCCAGCAGTACACAGGGGCCATACTACAATGAGCAGTTCTTC.

V and J are TRBV19 and TRBJ2-3; no firm D call. Trimming took off 5 bases at V and 3 bases at J, with 6 bases between the two ends. CDR1 is LNHDA, CDR2 SQIVND, per germline (reference sequence). The CDR3 runs to 12 residues. The CDR3 DNA sequence: TGTGCCAGTAGTCCCCGAACAGATACGCAGTATTTT. This codes for CASSPRTDTQYF.

The V call is TRBV9, the J call TRBJ2-1, with D tentatively TRBD1 or TRBD2 (5 bases each). Per the germline V gene, CDR1 is SGDLS and CDR2 is YYNGEE. The V and J ends lost 4 bases and 10 bases respectively, with 15 bases between them. The CDR3 is made up of 13 amino acids. CDR3 amino acids: CASSYGTRGEQFF. DNA for the CDR3: TGTGCCAGCAGCTACGGGACGCGAGGAGAGCAGTTCTTC.

The chain is built from TRBV7-2 and TRBJ1-2; D is unresolved. The V end lost 8 bases, the J end lost 5 bases, and 27 bases lay between the germline ends. Per the germline V gene, CDR1 is SGHTA and CDR2 is FQGNSA. This CDR3 has 17 residues. CDR3 bases: TGTGCCAGCTCGACATACAGTACCGGACTACCTCTATATGGCTACACCTTC. Translation: CASSTYSTGLPLYGYTF.

The sample holds one count of this clone. This chain links TRBV18 with TRBJ2-7, with 7 bases matching TRBD1. Germline V gene lookup returns CDR1 KGHSH and CDR2 LQKENI. The trim removed 6 bases at V and 3 bases at J, leaving 5 bases unmatched. The CDR3 is 13 residues long. CDR3 nucleotides: TGTGCCAGCTCCCTAAGACAGGGCTACGAGCAGTACTTC. It translates to CASSLRQGYEQYF.

The chain has TRBV5-1 and TRBJ2-3; TRBD2 might be the D (5 bases). The germline gives CDR1 SGHRS, CDR2 YFSETQ. Trimming cost V 0 bases and J 0 bases, with 8 bases left between them. The CDR3 has 15 amino acids. The CDR3, as DNA: TGCGCCAGCAGCTTGGTGGACTCTAGCACAGATACGCAGTATTTT. The encoded protein is CASSLVDSSTDTQYF.

The rearrangement links TRBV30 to TRBJ1-1; 8 bases match TRBD1. Trimming cost V 7 bases and J 3 bases; bases outside gene matches: 7. This CDR3 is built from 13 residues. Germline CDR1 reads GTSNPN; CDR2 reads SVGIG (reference sequence). The CDR3 coding sequence is TGTGCCTCTCAGGGACAGGTGCACACTGAAGCTTTCTTT. As protein: CASQGQVHTEAFF.